This passage covers 26 T cell receptor beta chains from one sample sequenced in a study of T cell responses to AZD1222 COVID-19 vaccine. The table came from immunoSEQ multiplex PCR; TCRdb's copy has only in-frame clones and leaves some out. The data hold 150,000 or so clones, with nearly 95% observed a single time. The sequencing here drew on peripheral blood, taken on day 0 of AZD1222 vaccination. The receptors derive from an adult in good health.

This clone has more than one count but fewer than ten. The chain is built from TRBV7-2 and TRBJ1-1, with D uncertain. V was cut by 1 base and J by 3 bases, with 9 bases left in between. The CDR3 runs to 14 residues. CDR1 and CDR2 (germline): SGHTA, FQGNSA. The CDR3 is CASSLDGVHTEAFF. The CDR3 DNA is TGTGCCAGCAGCTTAGACGGGGTTCACACTGAAGCTTTCTTT.

V and J are TRBV5-4 and TRBJ2-1; D is unresolved. V was trimmed by 0 bases and J by 4 bases, leaving 5 bases between them. The CDR3 sequence is 13 residues long. Germline V lookup: CDR1 SGHNT, CDR2 YYREEE (reference sequence). In nucleotides, the CDR3 is TGTGCCAGCAGCTTGGTTGGGTACAATGAGCAGTTCTTC. This translates into CASSLVGYNEQFF.

The chain is built from TRBV10-3 and TRBJ2-7, with D perhaps TRBD2 (6 bases). The CDR3 runs 14 residues. Germline values: CDR1 ENHRY, CDR2 SYGVKD. Trimming removed 8 bases from V and 5 bases from J, with 19 bases in between. The CDR3 region is CAIGRTSRGDEQYF. The CDR3 nucleotides read TGTGCCATCGGTCGTACTAGCAGAGGCGACGAGCAGTACTTC.

Ten or more counts support this clone. The sample holds other DNA sequences that translate to the same CDR3. The V call is TRBV6-4, the J call TRBJ2-3, with 10 bases aligning to TRBD2. The CDR3 covers 19 residues. Germline V gene sequence: CDR1 MRHNA, CDR2 SNTAGT. Trimming at V came to 0 bases and at J to 3 bases, leaving 12 bases not matched to a gene. In DNA, the CDR3 is TGTGCCAGCAGTGACTCCGCGGGGGCGAGCGGGGGGGCAACAGATACGCAGTATTTT. Protein product: CASSDSAGASGGATDTQYF.

The V gene is TRBV6-5, the J gene TRBJ2-1; possible D gene TRBD2, 6 bases. There are 14 residues in the CDR3. V was shortened by 6 bases and J by 7 bases, with 16 bases between the two germline ends. CDR1 MNHEY and CDR2 SVGAGI come from the germline V gene. The CDR3 DNA follows: TGTGCCAGCAGCATTGTCGGGGGAGTAAATGAGCAGTTCTTC. Translated: CASSIVGGVNEQFF.

This chain connects TRBV18 to TRBJ1-6; D not certain. In germline, CDR1 is KGHSH, CDR2 LQKENI. The CDR3 contains 16 residues. The V and J ends lost 2 bases and 0 bases respectively, with 8 bases between them. The CDR3 sequence is CASSPSQSSYNSPLHF. In DNA, the CDR3 is TGTGCCAGCTCACCATCTCAGAGCTCCTATAATTCACCCCTCCACTTT.

This clone was seen only once. V is TRBV27 and J is TRBJ2-3; D is uncertain. The CDR3 length is 13 residues. The germline CDR1 and CDR2 sequences are MNHEY and SMNVEV (reference sequence). Trimming took off 2 bases at V and 6 bases at J, with 9 bases between the two ends. The CDR3 region has the DNA TGTGCCAGCAGTTTAAGGGAAACCGATACGCAGTATTTT. Encoded protein: CASSLRETDTQYF.

The V gene is TRBV4-3, the J gene TRBJ1-1; no clear D. The CDR3 totals 15 residues. CDR1 and CDR2 (germline): LGHNA, YSLEER. Trimming took off 0 bases at V and 4 bases at J, with 12 bases between the two ends. CDR3 loop: CASSQDIGPSTEAFF. CDR3 bases: TGCGCCAGCAGCCAAGATATCGGGCCCAGCACTGAAGCTTTCTTT.

The chain has TRBV2 and TRBJ1-2, with 7 positions matching TRBD1. Germline-derived CDR1 and CDR2 are SNHLY and FYNNEI. The CDR3 runs 15 residues. Unmatched junction bases numbered 14, after V lost 5 bases and J lost 8 bases. The CDR3 DNA sequence: TGTGCCAGCAGTTCGAGACAGGGCGGAAGGATAGGCTACACCTTC. This encodes CASSSRQGGRIGYTF.

V gene TRBV3-1 (or the pseudogene TRBV3-2) combines with J gene TRBJ1-1, with D unresolved. With 7 bases removed from V and 0 bases from J, the gap between germline ends came to 12 bases. Germline-derived CDR1 and CDR2 are LGHDT and YNNKEL (reference sequence). This CDR3 contains 14 residues. In DNA form, the CDR3 reads TGTGCCAGCATTGGCAGGACCATGAACACTGAAGCTTTCTTT. Amino acid sequence: CASIGRTMNTEAFF.

J is TRBJ1-1 and V is TRBV7-9; no firm D call. Per the germline V gene, CDR1 is SEHNR and CDR2 is FQNEAQ (reference sequence). With 3 bases removed from V and 1 base from J, the gap between germline ends came to 9 bases. The length of the CDR3 is 14 residues. CDR3 amino acids: CASSLRVSNTEAFF. DNA for the CDR3: TGTGCCAGCAGCTTGAGGGTCTCGAACACTGAAGCTTTCTTT.

The table lists this clone with a count of one. The V gene is TRBV30, the J gene TRBJ1-5, with TRBD1 matching over 7 bases. The CDR3 length is 12 residues. Unmatched junction bases numbered 5, after V lost 5 bases and J lost 7 bases. CDR1 is GTSNPN, CDR2 SVGIG, per germline (reference sequence). CDR3 bases: TGTGCCTGGCGACAGGGCGGGCAGCCCCAGCATTTT. This gives the protein CAWRQGGQPQHF.

The chain is built from TRBV11-2 and TRBJ1-2; 8 nucleotides line up with TRBD1. Germline V lookup: CDR1 SGHAT, CDR2 FQNNGV. The V and J ends lost 1 base and 5 bases, in that order; junction bases with no gene match: 0. The CDR3 runs to 13 residues. This CDR3 is CASSLGQGYGYTF. Written as DNA, the CDR3 is TGTGCCAGCAGCTTAGGACAGGGGTATGGCTACACCTTC.

The chain joins TRBV6-5 to TRBJ1-4; D is perhaps TRBD1 (5 bases). Trimming cost V 2 bases and J 3 bases, with 13 bases left between them. The CDR3 sequence is 16 residues long. The germline gives CDR1 MNHEY, CDR2 SVGAGI. CDR3 bases: TGTGCCAGCAGTTACCGGCTCAGGGTGGCTAATGAAAAACTGTTTTTT. Its protein is CASSYRLRVANEKLFF.

The genes are TRBV7-8 and TRBJ1-6; TRBD1 aligns across 7 bases. The CDR3 has 13 amino acids. V lost 7 bases, J lost 7 bases, and 4 bases stayed unmatched. CDR1 is SGHVS and CDR2 is FQNEAQ in the germline V gene. In DNA, the CDR3 is TGTGCCAGCACCGACAGGGTGAATTCACCCCTCCACTTT. Amino acids: CASTDRVNSPLHF.

This sequence joins TRBV5-1 and TRBJ1-3, with no clear D. Germline V gene lookup returns CDR1 SGHRS and CDR2 YFSETQ. The CDR3 has 15 amino acids. V dropped 2 bases and J dropped 0 bases, with 9 bases sitting between them. CDR3 loop: CASSFDKSSGNTIYF. DNA for the CDR3: TGCGCCAGCAGCTTTGACAAGAGCTCTGGAAACACCATATATTTT.

This sequence joins TRBV9 and TRBJ2-1, with 7 positions matching TRBD1. The V gene's germline CDR1 is SGDLS and CDR2 YYNGEE. With V trimmed by 0 bases and J by 4 bases, 4 bases remained unmatched. This CDR3 spans 15 amino acids. CDR3 residues: CASSVGQGVYNEQFF. The DNA for the CDR3 is TGTGCCAGCAGCGTAGGACAGGGCGTATACAATGAGCAGTTCTTC.

The rearrangement links TRBV28 to TRBJ1-5; 7 nucleotides align to TRBD1. The CDR3 loop spans 18 amino acids. The V gene end was trimmed by 3 bases and the J gene end by 0 bases; junction bases not matched to a gene: 11. Germline-derived CDR1 and CDR2 are MDHEN and SYDVKM. The CDR3 sequence: CASSLPRRTGDSNQPQHF. CDR3 coding DNA: TGTGCCAGCAGTTTGCCCCGCCGAACAGGGGATAGCAATCAGCCCCAGCATTTT.

This chain links TRBV7-2 with TRBJ2-5, with no clear D. Germline loops: CDR1 SGHTA, CDR2 FQGNSA. CDR3 size: 14 residues. The V end was cut by 6 bases, the J end by 1 base, with 12 bases between. The CDR3 sequence is CASSSGNPQETQYF. The CDR3 nucleotides are TGTGCCAGCAGTTCTGGGAATCCCCAAGAGACCCAGTACTTC.

This clone was seen just once. V usage is TRBV19 and J usage is TRBJ1-4; 7 nucleotides agree with TRBD1. Germline lookup yields CDR1 LNHDA and CDR2 SQIVND (reference sequence). This CDR3 is 15 amino acids long. With V trimmed by 6 bases and J by 4 bases, 8 bases remained unmatched. The CDR3 reads CASSQPDRSNEKLFF. Here the CDR3 DNA reads TGTGCCAGTAGCCAGCCGGACAGGAGTAATGAAAAACTGTTTTTT.

V usage is TRBV9 and J usage is TRBJ2-5, with D perhaps TRBD2 (6 bases). V was trimmed by 2 bases and J by 4 bases, leaving 15 bases between them. Germline lookup yields CDR1 SGDLS and CDR2 YYNGEE. The CDR3 runs to 15 residues. The CDR3, as DNA: TGTGCCAGCAGCGTGGGAAGAAGCGGGCGAGAGACCCAGTACTTC. This gives the protein CASSVGRSGRETQYF.

V is TRBV2 and J is TRBJ1-1; D perhaps matches TRBD1 (5 bases). This CDR3 is 14 amino acids long. Germline V gives CDR1 SNHLY, CDR2 FYNNEI. V was trimmed by 6 bases and J by 1 base, leaving 12 bases between them. In nucleotides, the CDR3 is TGTGCCAGCAGACCGGGACTTGGGAACACTGAAGCTTTCTTT. Translating gives CASRPGLGNTEAFF. Variable domain in full (rest from reference TRBV2 and TRBJ1-1): EPEVTQTPSHQVTQMGQEVILRCVPISNHLYFYWYRQILGQKVEFLVSFYNNEISEKSEIFDDQFSVERPDGSNFTLKIRSTKLEDSAMYFCASRPGLGNTEAFFGQGTRLTVV.

The rearrangement links TRBV5-1 to TRBJ2-5; TRBD2 agrees at 11 bases. This CDR3 region has 15 residues. J was trimmed by 1 base and V by 4 bases; bases with no gene match: 3. Germline-derived CDR1 and CDR2 are SGHRS and YFSETQ. Here the CDR3 DNA reads TGCGCCAGCAGCATAGCGGGGGGGCCCCAAGAGACCCAGTACTTC. It translates to CASSIAGGPQETQYF.

CDR3 region: CASRTGRHEKLFF. The CDR3 DNA is TGTGCCAGCCGGACAGGTCGTCATGAAAAACTGTTTTTT. The rearrangement links TRBV28 to TRBJ1-4, with 7 bases lining up with TRBD1. The V gene end was trimmed by 8 bases and the J gene end by 6 bases; junction bases not matched to a gene: 6. The length of the CDR3 is 13 residues. CDR1 is MDHEN, CDR2 SYDVKM, per germline.

This chain joins TRBV21-1 and TRBJ2-1; whether TRBD2, the table's D call, matches the DNA was not checked. TRBV21-1 is noted as a pseudogene. The length of the CDR3 is 18 residues. CDR3 residues: CASSNTRGSGSSYNEQFF. CDR3 bases: TGTGCCAGCAGCAATACCCGGGGTAGCGGGAGTTCCTACAATGAGCAGTTCTTC.

V is TRBV2 and J is TRBJ2-7; D may be TRBD1 (6 bases). This CDR3 is built from 14 residues. Germline assignment: CDR1 SNHLY and CDR2 FYNNEI. The V and J ends lost 7 bases and 3 bases respectively, with 16 bases between them. The CDR3: CASTAGTRNYEQYF. The DNA for the CDR3 is TGTGCCAGCACTGCCGGGACACGGAACTACGAGCAGTACTTC.